The 27 T cell receptor beta chains reported below all come from one sample, sequenced in a study of graft-versus-host responses after intestinal transplantation. Method: immunoSEQ multiplex PCR; TCRdb's copy keeps in-frame clones and lacks some. The repertoire has roughly 92,000 clones, about nine tenths of them found once; the top ten carry approximately 0.28%. Their recognized antigens are unknown. The sequenced sample was unstimulated CD4+ T cells sorted from spleen or lymph node cells, obtained before transplant. The source of these receptors is a human donor who was the organ donor for an intestinal transplant.

The chain joins TRBV27 to TRBJ2-5, with 7 positions matching TRBD1. Germline-derived CDR1 and CDR2 are MNHEY and SMNVEV (reference sequence). V lost 5 bases, J lost 0 bases, and 6 bases stayed unmatched. CDR3 length: 15 amino acids. CDR3 sequence (DNA): TGTGCCAGCAGTCATACAGGGGCGTACCAAGAGACCCAGTACTTC. It translates to CASSHTGAYQETQYF.

The table lists this clone with a count of one. The J gene is TRBJ2-2, the V gene TRBV9; 12 bases align to TRBD2. V lost 0 bases to trimming and J lost 4 bases; unmatched junction nucleotides: 7. CDR1 and CDR2 (germline): SGDLS, YYNGEE. This CDR3 has 18 residues. CDR3 DNA sequence: TGTGCCAGCAGCGTAGGGCTAGCGGGAGGGCCGGGCACCGGGGAGCTGTTTTTT. Its translation: CASSVGLAGGPGTGELFF.

The J gene is TRBJ1-5, the V gene TRBV19, with D perhaps TRBD1 (5 bases). Germline CDR1 and CDR2: LNHDA and SQIVND (reference sequence). V lost 3 bases, J lost 5 bases, and 8 bases lay in between. CDR3 size: 13 residues. The CDR3 loop is CASSILGDQPQHF. The CDR3 nucleotides read TGTGCCAGTAGTATCTTAGGGGATCAGCCCCAGCATTTT.

The J gene is TRBJ2-5, the V gene TRBV29-1; 9 positions agree with TRBD2. The trim removed 5 bases at V and 3 bases at J, leaving 4 bases unmatched. Germline V gives CDR1 SQVTM, CDR2 ANQGSEA. There are 13 residues in the CDR3. CDR3 sequence: CSVLASGEETQYF. Written as DNA, the CDR3 is TGCAGCGTTCTGGCTAGCGGGGAAGAGACCCAGTACTTC.

The chain uses TRBV4-2 and TRBJ2-5, with D hard to call. The V end was cut by 1 base, the J end by 0 bases, with 6 bases between. Germline V gene data show CDR1 as LGHNA and CDR2 as YNFKEQ. The CDR3 runs 14 residues. CDR3 loop: CASSQVLYQETQYF. The CDR3 DNA sequence: TGTGCCAGCAGCCAAGTACTTTACCAAGAGACCCAGTACTTC.

This clone was found once. The V and J genes are TRBV7-9 and TRBJ2-1, with D tentatively TRBD2 (5 bases). The CDR3 runs 14 residues. V lost 5 bases and J 15 bases, leaving 23 bases between the germline ends. The V gene's germline CDR1 is SEHNR and CDR2 FQNEAQ (reference sequence). The CDR3 DNA reads as TGTGCCAGCAGCCCGCCGCCTGAGGGTAGGTTTGCGTTCTTC. This translates into CASSPPPEGRFAFF.

The CDR3 loop is CASSRATGVGTEAFF. CDR3 DNA sequence: TGCGCCAGCAGCCGGGCGACAGGGGTGGGCACTGAAGCTTTCTTT. This chain uses TRBV4-1 with TRBJ1-1, with 8 bases matching TRBD1. CDR1 MGHRA and CDR2 YSYEKL come from the germline V gene. The CDR3 totals 15 residues. V gave up 4 bases and J gave up 4 bases; unmatched junction bases: 8.

The rearrangement uses TRBV5-1 and TRBJ2-7; 8 nucleotides match TRBD1. Germline CDR1 is SGHRS and CDR2 is YFSETQ. This CDR3 comprises 14 residues. Germline trimming cut 5 bases from V and 2 bases from J; bases unmatched to any gene: 6. This chain's CDR3 is CASRTGGQPYEQYF. CDR3 bases: TGCGCCAGCAGAACAGGGGGACAACCCTACGAGCAGTACTTC. Full variable domain (remainder filled in from reference TRBV5-1 and TRBJ2-7): KAGVTQTPRYLIKTRGQQVTLSCSPISGHRSVSWYQQTPGQGLQFLFEYFSETQRNKGNFPGRFSGRQFSNSRSEMNVSTLELGDSALYLCASRTGGQPYEQYFGPGTRLTVT.

The rearrangement links TRBV6-1 to TRBJ2-7; possibly TRBD1 for D (5 bases). The CDR3 covers 15 residues. The germline V gene has CDR1 MNHNS and CDR2 SASEGT. Trimming removed 3 bases at V and 3 bases at J, with 15 bases between. CDR3: CASSEQRQTFYEQYF. The DNA of the CDR3 is TGTGCCAGCAGTGAGCAGCGACAGACTTTCTACGAGCAGTACTTC.

The rearrangement uses TRBV19 and TRBJ1-2; no firm D call. From germline, CDR1 is LNHDA and CDR2 SQIVND (reference sequence). Trimming pared 6 bases from V and 4 bases from J, leaving 15 bases between. The length of the CDR3 is 14 residues. The CDR3 region is CASRYSPAGYGYTF. CDR3 nucleotide sequence: TGTGCCAGTAGATACAGCCCCGCTGGCTATGGCTACACCTTC.

The genes are TRBV5-4 and TRBJ1-2; 9 bases match TRBD1. CDR3 size: 14 residues. Germline loops: CDR1 SGHNT, CDR2 YYREEE (reference sequence). V lost 3 bases, J lost 6 bases, and 6 bases stayed unmatched. Written as DNA, the CDR3 is TGTGCCAGCAGCTATGGTGGGACAGGGAATGGCTACACCTTC. This translates into CASSYGGTGNGYTF.

The J gene is TRBJ2-2, the V gene TRBV7-3, with TRBD1 identical over 7 bases. The CDR3 runs 14 residues. Losses at the gene ends were 2 bases for V and 4 bases for J; bases not matched to a gene: 1. Germline-derived CDR1 and CDR2 are SGHTA and FQGTGA. The CDR3 reads CASSLDRATGELFF. In DNA form, the CDR3 reads TGTGCCAGCAGCTTAGACAGGGCCACCGGGGAGCTGTTTTTT.

The genes are TRBV7-2 and TRBJ2-3, with 7 bases identical to TRBD2. Germline V gene sequence: CDR1 SGHTA, CDR2 FQGNSA. Losses at the gene ends were 7 bases for V and 4 bases for J; bases not matched to a gene: 5. The CDR3 extends over 13 amino acids. In DNA form, the CDR3 reads TGTGCCAGCAAGGCGGGAGTGTCAGATACGCAGTATTTT. Amino acid sequence: CASKAGVSDTQYF.

The gene calls are TRBV18 and TRBJ2-2; 8 bases are shared with TRBD2. The germline CDR1 and CDR2 sequences are KGHSH and LQKENI. This CDR3 has 19 amino acids. V was clipped by 1 base and J by 1 base; unmatched bases: 11. CDR3 sequence reads: CASSPLGIRLAGNTGELFF. For the CDR3, the DNA is TGTGCCAGCTCACCACTGGGTATTCGGCTAGCGGGGAACACCGGGGAGCTGTTTTTT.

The genes are TRBV11-2 and TRBJ2-2; 7 nucleotides match TRBD2. The CDR3 runs 17 residues. V lost 6 bases and J lost 3; bases outside the gene matches: 13. The germline CDR1 and CDR2 sequences are SGHAT and FQNNGV. CDR3 bases: TGTGCCAGCAGAAATCTAGCGGTCAGAGGGGACACCGGGGAGCTGTTTTTT. Translated, it gives CASRNLAVRGDTGELFF.

This rearrangement joins TRBV19 to TRBJ2-7; 10 bases are shared with TRBD2. Trimming cost V 9 bases and J 4 bases; bases outside gene matches: 9. This CDR3 spans 14 amino acids. CDR1 and CDR2 from the germline V gene are LNHDA and SQIVND (reference sequence). The CDR3 protein is CASRTSGGPYEQYF. In DNA form, the CDR3 reads TGTGCCAGCAGGACTAGCGGAGGTCCTTACGAGCAGTACTTC.

This chain uses TRBV28 with TRBJ1-1, with D uncertain. Trimming took 3 bases from V and 0 from J, leaving 8 bases between them. Per germline, CDR1 MDHEN and CDR2 SYDVKM. The CDR3 contains 14 residues. The CDR3 bases are TGTGCCAGCAGTTTCTGGAGGCTGAACACTGAAGCTTTCTTT. Translation: CASSFWRLNTEAFF.

This chain uses TRBV27 with TRBJ2-7, with 12 bases lining up with TRBD2. This CDR3 has 17 residues. The V segment lost 4 bases and the J segment 1 base; nucleotides outside the gene matches: 8. Looked up from germline, CDR1 is MNHEY and CDR2 is SMNVEV (reference sequence). CDR3 sequence: CASSWSRTSGISYEQYF. CDR3 DNA sequence: TGTGCCAGCAGTTGGTCGCGGACTAGCGGGATTTCCTACGAGCAGTACTTC.

The V and J genes are TRBV7-2 and TRBJ2-7; TRBD2 matches 9 bases. Germline V lookup: CDR1 SGHTA, CDR2 FQGNSA. The CDR3 has 18 residues. J gave up 2 bases and V 5 bases, and 16 bases lay outside the gene matches. The CDR3 here is CASSQNRVGGGGAYEQYF. CDR3 nucleotide sequence: TGTGCCAGCAGCCAAAACCGGGTTGGGGGCGGGGGGGCCTACGAGCAGTACTTC.

J is TRBJ2-1 and V is TRBV7-3; 10 bases line up with TRBD2. This CDR3 comprises 15 residues. Per germline, CDR1 SGHTA and CDR2 FQGTGA. V dropped 9 bases and J dropped 3; count of bases not matched to a gene: 8. Here the CDR3 reads CARTPGLANYNEQFF. The CDR3 DNA follows: TGTGCCAGGACGCCGGGACTAGCGAACTACAATGAGCAGTTCTTC.

The V call is TRBV5-1, the J call TRBJ2-5, with 9 nucleotides matching TRBD1. The assigned J gene may be wrong: the sequence end matches TRBJ2-7 better. The CDR3 is made up of 15 amino acids. Germline CDR1 is SGHRS and CDR2 is YFSETQ. The CDR3 nucleotides are TGCGCCAGCAGGCTCCCCGGGACAGGGCGTCACGAGCAGTACTTC. This codes for CASRLPGTGRHEQYF.

The chain is built from TRBV12-5 and TRBJ1-3; weak D call: TRBD1 (5 bases). Germline lookup yields CDR1 LGHNT and CDR2 FRNRAP. Trimming took off 7 bases at V and 1 base at J, with 11 bases between the two ends. This CDR3 comprises 14 residues. The CDR3 sequence: CASEKGLSGNTIYF. As DNA, the CDR3 is TGTGCTAGTGAAAAGGGGCTTTCTGGAAACACCATATATTTT.

In its sample, this clone was seen once. V is TRBV28 and J is TRBJ2-7; 9 bases map to TRBD1. The V gene end was trimmed by 4 bases and the J gene end by 5 bases; junction bases not matched to a gene: 9. This CDR3 spans 15 amino acids. Germline V gene lookup returns CDR1 MDHEN and CDR2 SYDVKM. This chain's CDR3 is CASSSPGTGQNEQYF. The CDR3 DNA reads TGTGCCAGCAGTTCACCCGGGACAGGGCAGAACGAGCAGTACTTC.

V is TRBV28 and J is TRBJ2-3, with 9 bases that match TRBD2. The ends lost 5 bases at V and 0 bases at J; junction bases unmatched: 6. Germline assignment: CDR1 MDHEN and CDR2 SYDVKM. The CDR3 totals 16 residues. CDR3 nucleotides: TGTGCCAGCAGTACTCCTAGCGGGACTAGCACAGATACGCAGTATTTT. This gives the protein CASSTPSGTSTDTQYF.

This sequence joins TRBV18 and TRBJ2-7, with TRBD1 matching 9 bases. After removal of 3 bases from V and 6 bases from J, the junction contained 6 bases not matched to a gene. The CDR3 has 14 amino acids. Germline lookup yields CDR1 KGHSH and CDR2 LQKENI. CDR3 bases: TGTGCCAGCTCACCGACCTGGACAGGGGTCGAGCAGTACTTC. Its translation: CASSPTWTGVEQYF.

The chain is built from TRBV19 and TRBJ1-5; TRBD1 matches at 7 bases. From germline, CDR1 is LNHDA and CDR2 SQIVND (reference sequence). Trimming took 3 bases from V and 7 from J; bases not matched to a gene: 12. The CDR3 sequence is 16 residues long. DNA for the CDR3: TGTGCCAGTAGTATCGGGGGATCACAGGGGAGGCAGCCCCAGCATTTT. It specifies CASSIGGSQGRQPQHF. The variable domain in full, completed from reference TRBV19 and TRBJ1-5, reads DGGITQSPKYLFRKEGQNVTLSCEQNLNHDAMYWYRQDPGQGLRLIYYSQIVNDFQKGDIAEGYSVSREKKESFPLTVTSAQKNPTAFYLCASSIGGSQGRQPQHFGDGTRLSIL.

This sequence joins TRBV19 and TRBJ1-1; D may be TRBD1 (6 bases). Germline loops: CDR1 LNHDA, CDR2 SQIVND (reference sequence). There are 13 residues in the CDR3. Trimming stripped 6 bases from V and 3 bases from J, with 11 bases between. The CDR3 nucleotides read TGTGCCAGTAGAAAGGACAGTTACACTGAAGCTTTCTTT. Amino acids: CASRKDSYTEAFF.